Listed below are T cell receptor beta chains from one sample, sequenced in a study of OX40 agonist ivuxolimab in advanced cancers. Produced via immunoSEQ multiplex PCR; TCRdb's table is partial and in-frame only. Of 75,000 to 100,000 clones listed, about 80% are singletons. Sequences were derived from CD4+ or CD8+ T cells sorted from blood, sampled in a trial of the OX40 agonist ivuxolimab. These receptors were obtained from an adult with an advanced solid tumor such as melanoma, head and neck, liver or kidney cancer. CDR3s leave out the opening cysteine and the closing phenylalanine or tryptophan.

CDR3: ASSLSHADTQY
J: TRBJ2-3
V: TRBV7-2

CDR3: ASSSSGNPYNEQF
J: TRBJ2-1
V: TRBV7-2

CDR3: ASSLVWASGSNQPQH
J: TRBJ1-5
V: TRBV5-8

CDR3: ASSSSPRRDSPLH
J: TRBJ1-6
V: TRBV19

CDR3: ASSLSGLSTDTQY
J: TRBJ2-3
V: TRBV7-2

CDR3: AWTAMGSVTEAF
J: TRBJ1-1
V: TRBV30

CDR3: ASSQDRSADTQY
J: TRBJ2-3
V: TRBV4-1

CDR3: ASSISSNQPQH
J: TRBJ1-5
V: TRBV19

CDR3: ASSTGTGSNGYT
J: TRBJ1-2
V: TRBV5-1

CDR3: ASSRTGSFYEQF
J: TRBJ2-1
V: TRBV2

CDR3: ASSFRGLNYGYT
J: TRBJ1-2
V: TRBV6-5

CDR3: ASSSMGPGLAINEQF
J: TRBJ2-1
V: TRBV7-3

CDR3: ASSPQGAGYGYT
J: TRBJ1-2
V: TRBV2

CDR3: ASSSWGGTEAF
J: TRBJ1-1
V: TRBV7-2

CDR3: ASSARSAGAYEQY
J: TRBJ2-7
V: TRBV7-2

CDR3: ASSFGRAYEQY
J: TRBJ2-7
V: TRBV5-8

CDR3: ASSIVAGVPGELF
J: TRBJ2-2
V: TRBV19

CDR3: ASSYSIRDGEQY
J: TRBJ2-7
V: TRBV6-6

CDR3: ASSTIRGQENTGELF
J: TRBJ2-2
V: TRBV28

CDR3: ASNLMGNTEAF
J: TRBJ1-1
V: TRBV7-2

CDR3: ASSQGLDYEQY
J: TRBJ2-7
V: TRBV4-3

CDR3: ASSPRGGGGYEQY
J: NA
V: TRBV7-2

CDR3: ASSSGTVYGYT
J: TRBJ1-2
V: TRBV7-9

CDR3: ASSLANAAEEGYT
J: TRBJ1-2
V: TRBV7-9

CDR3: ASSKADLEETQY
J: TRBJ2-5
V: TRBV2

CDR3: ASSLVPRDTPNTEAF
J: TRBJ1-1
V: TRBV7-3

CDR3: ASSLGQVFNEKLF
J: TRBJ1-4
V: TRBV5-1

CDR3: AWRGGPAYTEAF
J: TRBJ1-1
V: TRBV30

CDR3: ASSEDRMNTEAF
J: TRBJ1-1
V: TRBV19

CDR3: SVEEGRNEQF
J: TRBJ2-1
V: TRBV29-1

CDR3: ASANGKAGGGDRNEQF
J: TRBJ2-1
V: TRBV11-3

CDR3: ASSPPVDGYGYT
J: TRBJ1-2
V: TRBV18